Included here is one TCR beta chain sequence, with context. The CDR3 consists of 14 residues. Deletions cut 2 bases from V and 0 bases from J, with 8 bases between. The germline CDR1 and CDR2 sequences are MDHEN and SYDVKM. Sequenced by immunoSEQ multiplex PCR; TCRdb stores in-frame clones only, minus some. The sample shows about 430,000 clones, 70% to 90% of them seen only once. This record belongs to a study of blood T cell repertoires in COVID-19. Study summary: PBMCs, B-cell-depleted T cells, or T cells were the source of the cDNA or gDNA that made up the material.

The receptor was derived from a woman aged 18-29 years who had been exposed to COVID-19. V and J are TRBV28 and TRBJ2-7, with no clear D. Sequenced: PBMCs or T cells enriched from blood (not recorded which). CDR3 coding DNA: TGTGCCAGCAGTTTACTCGCTAGCTCCTACGAGCAGTACTTC. It is translated as CASSLLASSYEQYF.